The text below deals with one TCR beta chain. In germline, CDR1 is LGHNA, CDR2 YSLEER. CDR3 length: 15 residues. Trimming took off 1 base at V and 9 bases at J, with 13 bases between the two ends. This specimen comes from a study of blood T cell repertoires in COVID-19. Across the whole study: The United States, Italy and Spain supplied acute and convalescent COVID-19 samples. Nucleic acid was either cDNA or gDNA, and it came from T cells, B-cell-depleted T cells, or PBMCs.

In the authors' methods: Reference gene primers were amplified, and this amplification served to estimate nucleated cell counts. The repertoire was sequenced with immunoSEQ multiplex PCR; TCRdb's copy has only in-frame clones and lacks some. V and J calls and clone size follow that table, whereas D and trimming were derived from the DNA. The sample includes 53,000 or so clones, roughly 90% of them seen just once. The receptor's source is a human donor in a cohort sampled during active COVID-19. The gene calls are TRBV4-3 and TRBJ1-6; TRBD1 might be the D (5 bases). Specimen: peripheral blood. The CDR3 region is CASSQGQSGTSPLHF. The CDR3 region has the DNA TGCGCCAGCAGCCAAGGACAGTCCGGAACTTCACCCCTCCACTTT.